Listed below are T cell receptor beta chains from one sample, sequenced in a study of control samples from healthy donors and cancer patients. The repertoire was sequenced with immunoSEQ multiplex PCR; TCRdb's copy has only in-frame clones and lacks some. The data show around 130,000 clones, roughly 86% seen once. Sequences were obtained from PBMCs. The source of these receptors is a man aged 50 to 60 with head and neck cancer. Both conserved end residues are part of each CDR3. Fields, in order: J gene, clone size, D gene, CDR3 length, V gene, CDR3 protein, CDR3 DNA. A D gene is named only where the DNA matches it firmly. Only part of the rows carry a size: once, few, many, or a class if the clone is expanded.

j_gene: TRBJ2-2
abundance: NA
d_gene: NA
len: 15
v_gene: TRBV6-5
CDR3aa: CASSTGASNTGELFF
CDR3nt: TGTGCCAGCAGCACCGGGGCCTCGAACACCGGGGAGCTGTTTTTT

j_gene: TRBJ1-3
abundance: NA
d_gene: NA
len: 13
v_gene: TRBV6-5
CDR3aa: CASRLGFGNTIYF
CDR3nt: TGTGCCAGCAGATTGGGGTTCGGAAACACCATATATTTT

j_gene: TRBJ2-1
abundance: NA
d_gene: NA
len: 13
v_gene: TRBV11-3
CDR3aa: CASSLGAVNEQFF
CDR3nt: TGTGCCAGCAGCTTAGGGGCCGTCAATGAGCAGTTCTTC

j_gene: TRBJ2-2
abundance: NA
d_gene: NA
len: 16
v_gene: TRBV5-1
CDR3aa: CASSPIAETNTGELFF
CDR3nt: TGCGCCAGCAGCCCGATAGCGGAGACGAACACCGGGGAGCTGTTTTTT

j_gene: TRBJ1-2
abundance: NA
d_gene: NA
len: 13
v_gene: TRBV7-2
CDR3aa: CASSRTANYGYTF
CDR3nt: TGTGCCAGCAGCCGGACAGCAAATTATGGCTACACCTTC

j_gene: TRBJ2-1
abundance: once
d_gene: NA
len: 17
v_gene: TRBV27
CDR3aa: CASSLSHGAPAYNEQFF
CDR3nt: TGTGCCAGCAGTTTATCCCACGGGGCGCCGGCCTACAATGAGCAGTTCTTC

j_gene: TRBJ2-1
abundance: NA
d_gene: NA
len: 10
v_gene: TRBV20-1
CDR3aa: CSARINEQFF
CDR3nt: TGCAGTGCTAGAATAAATGAGCAGTTCTTC

j_gene: TRBJ2-1
abundance: NA
d_gene: NA
len: 17
v_gene: TRBV28
CDR3aa: CASSFSSTNWHYNEQFF
CDR3nt: TGTGCCAGCAGTTTTTCGAGTACTAATTGGCACTACAATGAGCAGTTCTTC

j_gene: TRBJ2-1
abundance: NA
d_gene: TRBD2
len: 15
v_gene: TRBV9
CDR3aa: CASSIRLAGYNEQFF
CDR3nt: TGTGCCAGCAGCATCCGACTAGCGGGGTACAATGAGCAGTTCTTC

j_gene: TRBJ1-5
abundance: NA
d_gene: NA
len: 15
v_gene: TRBV19
CDR3aa: CASSTHGQSNQPQHF
CDR3nt: TGTGCCAGTAGTACCCACGGACAGTCTAATCAGCCCCAGCATTTT

j_gene: TRBJ1-4
abundance: NA
d_gene: NA
len: 18
v_gene: TRBV11-2
CDR3aa: CASSPSLAVTDANEKLFF
CDR3nt: TGTGCCAGCAGCCCTTCCCTCGCTGTTACGGACGCAAATGAAAAACTGTTTTTT

j_gene: TRBJ1-6
abundance: once
d_gene: NA
len: 17
v_gene: TRBV5-1
CDR3aa: CASSLAGIGTANSPLHF
CDR3nt: TGCGCCAGCAGCTTGGCCGGGATTGGGACGGCAAATTCACCCCTCCACTTT

j_gene: TRBJ2-7
abundance: NA
d_gene: TRBD2
len: 14
v_gene: TRBV6-5
CDR3aa: CASTRGGAIDEQYF
CDR3nt: TGTGCCAGCACTCGGGGGGGGGCCATCGACGAGCAGTACTTC

j_gene: TRBJ1-6
abundance: once
d_gene: TRBD1
len: 14
v_gene: TRBV6-6
CDR3aa: CASSYVEGASPLHF
CDR3nt: TGTGCCAGCAGTTACGTGGAGGGGGCTTCACCCCTCCACTTT

j_gene: TRBJ1-2
abundance: NA
d_gene: NA
len: 15
v_gene: TRBV30
CDR3aa: CAWSEAAVSNYGYTF
CDR3nt: TGTGCCTGGAGCGAGGCGGCAGTTTCGAACTATGGCTACACCTTC

j_gene: TRBJ1-1
abundance: once
d_gene: NA
len: 16
v_gene: TRBV5-8
CDR3aa: CASSWRSRGPVTEAFF
CDR3nt: TGTGCCAGCAGCTGGAGATCCCGGGGCCCGGTCACTGAAGCTTTCTTT

j_gene: TRBJ1-2
abundance: NA
d_gene: NA
len: 16
v_gene: TRBV14
CDR3aa: CASSPRVGTSNYGYTF
CDR3nt: TGTGCCAGCAGCCCCCGAGTGGGAACTTCCAACTATGGCTACACCTTC

j_gene: TRBJ2-5
abundance: few
d_gene: TRBD2
len: 16
v_gene: TRBV4-2
CDR3aa: CASSQASGRGQETQYF
CDR3nt: TGTGCCAGCAGCCAAGCTAGCGGCCGGGGGCAAGAGACCCAGTACTTC

j_gene: TRBJ1-1
abundance: few
d_gene: TRBD1
len: 14
v_gene: TRBV6-1
CDR3aa: CASSEERQGLEAFF
CDR3nt: TGTGCCAGCAGTGAGGAGCGACAGGGGCTAGAAGCTTTCTTT

j_gene: TRBJ2-3
abundance: NA
d_gene: TRBD2
len: 17
v_gene: TRBV4-2
CDR3aa: CASSLNAGTSGTDTQYF
CDR3nt: TGTGCCAGCAGCCTTAACGCCGGGACTAGCGGCACAGATACGCAGTATTTT

j_gene: TRBJ2-7
abundance: NA
d_gene: TRBD1
len: 13
v_gene: TRBV29-1
CDR3aa: CSVGETGAYEQYF
CDR3nt: TGCAGCGTTGGGGAGACAGGGGCCTACGAGCAGTACTTC

j_gene: TRBJ2-2
abundance: NA
d_gene: TRBD1
len: 18
v_gene: TRBV7-3
CDR3aa: CASSLFRVGGSNTGELFF
CDR3nt: TGTGCCAGCAGCTTATTTCGTGTAGGGGGCTCGAACACCGGGGAGCTGTTTTTT

j_gene: TRBJ1-2
abundance: NA
d_gene: NA
len: 19
v_gene: TRBV7-8
CDR3aa: CASSLAAVTRQTVNYGYTF
CDR3nt: TGTGCCAGCAGCTTAGCAGCAGTAACCCGTCAGACGGTTAACTATGGCTACACCTTC

j_gene: TRBJ2-7
abundance: NA
d_gene: TRBD1
len: 15
v_gene: TRBV4-1
CDR3aa: CASSSPGQGSYEQYF
CDR3nt: TGCGCCAGCAGCTCCCCGGGACAGGGAAGCTACGAGCAGTACTTC

j_gene: TRBJ2-3
abundance: NA
d_gene: NA
len: 15
v_gene: TRBV7-9
CDR3aa: CASSLLAISTDTQYF
CDR3nt: TGTGCCAGCAGCCTTTTGGCGATTAGCACAGATACGCAGTATTTT

j_gene: TRBJ1-4
abundance: once
d_gene: NA
len: 21
v_gene: TRBV30
CDR3aa: CAWSLSSLKANESQGGEKLFF
CDR3nt: TGTGCCTGGAGTTTGAGCTCATTGAAAGCCAATGAGTCACAGGGAGGAGAAAAACTGTTTTTT

j_gene: TRBJ1-2
abundance: NA
d_gene: TRBD1
len: 14
v_gene: TRBV3-1/TRBV3-2
CDR3aa: CASSQDDRGNGYTF
CDR3nt: TGTGCCAGCAGCCAAGACGACAGGGGGAATGGCTACACCTTC

j_gene: TRBJ2-3
abundance: NA
d_gene: TRBD2
len: 17
v_gene: TRBV11-3
CDR3aa: CASSLGPKRGSTDTQYF
CDR3nt: TGTGCCAGCAGCTTAGGCCCCAAGCGGGGTAGCACAGATACGCAGTATTTT

j_gene: TRBJ1-2
abundance: NA
d_gene: NA
len: 16
v_gene: TRBV19
CDR3aa: CASTFIGDAGAYGYTF
CDR3nt: TGTGCCAGTACCTTTATTGGGGATGCGGGGGCCTATGGCTACACCTTC

j_gene: TRBJ1-3
abundance: NA
d_gene: NA
len: 15
v_gene: TRBV11-2
CDR3aa: CASSPQQGIGNTIYF
CDR3nt: TGTGCCAGCAGCCCCCAACAGGGCATCGGAAACACCATATATTTT

j_gene: TRBJ2-2
abundance: NA
d_gene: NA
len: 14
v_gene: TRBV19
CDR3aa: CASSLSPGAGELFF
CDR3nt: TGTGCCAGTAGTCTAAGCCCGGGAGCCGGGGAGCTGTTTTTT

j_gene: TRBJ1-1
abundance: once
d_gene: NA
len: 14
v_gene: TRBV2
CDR3aa: CASSYRAGRTEAFF
CDR3nt: TGTGCCAGCAGTTACAGGGCGGGTCGCACTGAAGCTTTCTTT

j_gene: TRBJ2-3
abundance: NA
d_gene: TRBD2
len: 16
v_gene: TRBV27
CDR3aa: CASSLSAGLVTDTQYF
CDR3nt: TGTGCCAGCAGTTTATCAGCCGGACTAGTCACAGATACGCAGTATTTT

j_gene: TRBJ2-1
abundance: NA
d_gene: NA
len: 16
v_gene: TRBV18
CDR3aa: CASSPPLDPIYNEQFF
CDR3nt: TGTGCCAGCTCACCACCGTTGGATCCCATCTACAATGAGCAGTTCTTC

j_gene: TRBJ2-2
abundance: NA
d_gene: NA
len: 15
v_gene: TRBV19
CDR3aa: CASSIDAGLTGELFF
CDR3nt: TGTGCCAGTAGTATAGATGCAGGACTCACCGGGGAGCTGTTTTTT

j_gene: TRBJ2-1
abundance: NA
d_gene: NA
len: 13
v_gene: TRBV5-1
CDR3aa: CASTRTPNNEQFF
CDR3nt: TGCGCCAGCACCCGGACACCGAACAATGAGCAGTTCTTC

j_gene: TRBJ2-3
abundance: NA
d_gene: NA
len: 17
v_gene: TRBV11-2
CDR3aa: CASSLDQGPLYTDTQYF
CDR3nt: TGTGCCAGCAGCTTAGATCAGGGGCCCCTATATACAGATACGCAGTATTTT

j_gene: TRBJ2-1
abundance: NA
d_gene: NA
len: 20
v_gene: TRBV28
CDR3aa: CASSTIAGSAGGGSYNEQFF
CDR3nt: TGTGCCAGCAGTACTATCGCGGGAAGCGCAGGGGGAGGATCCTACAATGAGCAGTTCTTC

j_gene: TRBJ2-3
abundance: NA
d_gene: TRBD2
len: 16
v_gene: TRBV5-4
CDR3aa: CASSFKRGGPADTQYF
CDR3nt: TGTGCCAGCAGCTTTAAGCGGGGGGGCCCCGCAGATACGCAGTATTTT

j_gene: TRBJ2-7
abundance: NA
d_gene: NA
len: 15
v_gene: TRBV19
CDR3aa: CASSIGTLPAYEQYF
CDR3nt: TGTGCCAGTAGTATCGGGACACTTCCCGCCTACGAGCAGTACTTC

j_gene: TRBJ2-5
abundance: NA
d_gene: NA
len: 13
v_gene: TRBV5-1
CDR3aa: CASSLGERQTQYF
CDR3nt: TGCGCCAGCAGCTTAGGGGAGAGGCAGACCCAGTACTTC

j_gene: TRBJ2-7
abundance: once
d_gene: NA
len: 13
v_gene: TRBV28
CDR3aa: CASSFGRVGEQYF
CDR3nt: TGTGCCAGCAGTTTCGGCAGGGTAGGAGAGCAGTACTTC

j_gene: TRBJ2-3
abundance: NA
d_gene: TRBD1
len: 15
v_gene: TRBV28
CDR3aa: CASSPPGQAGDTQYF
CDR3nt: TGTGCCAGCAGTCCCCCCGGACAGGCCGGGGATACGCAGTATTTT

j_gene: TRBJ2-1
abundance: NA
d_gene: NA
len: 16
v_gene: TRBV15
CDR3aa: CATSRVRSSPNNEQFF
CDR3nt: TGTGCCACCAGCAGAGTTCGGTCTAGCCCTAACAATGAGCAGTTCTTC

j_gene: TRBJ1-5
abundance: NA
d_gene: NA
len: 15
v_gene: TRBV4-2
CDR3aa: CASSQGDRNNQPQHF
CDR3nt: TGTGCCAGCAGCCAAGGAGACAGGAACAATCAGCCCCAGCATTTT

j_gene: TRBJ2-5
abundance: NA
d_gene: TRBD2
len: 15
v_gene: TRBV2
CDR3aa: CASRAERGAGRTQYF
CDR3nt: TGTGCCAGCAGAGCGGAGCGGGGGGCCGGGAGGACCCAGTACTTC

j_gene: TRBJ2-7
abundance: NA
d_gene: NA
len: 13
v_gene: TRBV25-1
CDR3aa: CASRRGLGDEQYF
CDR3nt: TGTGCCAGCAGGAGGGGGTTGGGGGACGAGCAGTACTTC

j_gene: TRBJ2-5
abundance: NA
d_gene: TRBD2
len: 15
v_gene: TRBV7-9
CDR3aa: CASSPGLATQETQYF
CDR3nt: TGTGCCAGCAGCCCGGGACTAGCGACTCAAGAGACCCAGTACTTC

j_gene: TRBJ2-7
abundance: NA
d_gene: TRBD1
len: 16
v_gene: TRBV7-9
CDR3aa: CASRPGTGQSSYEQYF
CDR3nt: TGTGCCAGCAGACCCGGGACAGGGCAAAGCTCCTACGAGCAGTACTTC

j_gene: TRBJ2-5
abundance: NA
d_gene: NA
len: 13
v_gene: TRBV2
CDR3aa: CASSAVNQETQYF
CDR3nt: TGTGCCAGCAGTGCCGTGAACCAAGAGACCCAGTACTTC

j_gene: TRBJ1-6
abundance: NA
d_gene: TRBD1
len: 18
v_gene: TRBV10-3
CDR3aa: CAISEAGGNPASGSPLHF
CDR3nt: TGTGCCATCAGTGAGGCAGGGGGTAACCCTGCTTCGGGTTCACCCCTCCACTTT

j_gene: TRBJ2-6
abundance: NA
d_gene: NA
len: 16
v_gene: TRBV7-9
CDR3aa: CASSLVASSGANVLTF
CDR3nt: TGTGCCAGCAGCTTAGTAGCCAGCTCTGGGGCCAACGTCCTGACTTTC

j_gene: TRBJ1-6
abundance: NA
d_gene: TRBD1
len: 18
v_gene: TRBV7-2
CDR3aa: CASSLAGGGTDYNSPLHF
CDR3nt: TGTGCCAGCAGCTTAGCGGGTGGGGGGACAGACTATAATTCACCCCTCCACTTT

j_gene: TRBJ2-2
abundance: once
d_gene: TRBD2
len: 18
v_gene: TRBV5-6
CDR3aa: CASSLYTSGGAYTGELFF
CDR3nt: TGTGCCAGCAGCTTGTATACTAGCGGGGGGGCATACACCGGGGAGCTGTTTTTT

j_gene: TRBJ2-3
abundance: NA
d_gene: TRBD1
len: 15
v_gene: TRBV28
CDR3aa: CASTPGQVYTDTQYF
CDR3nt: TGTGCCAGCACCCCGGGACAGGTGTACACAGATACGCAGTATTTT

j_gene: TRBJ1-2
abundance: NA
d_gene: NA
len: 16
v_gene: TRBV3-1/TRBV3-2
CDR3aa: CASSRRSSGGAKGYTF
CDR3nt: TGTGCCAGCAGCCGTCGCTCGTCGGGGGGCGCGAAAGGCTACACCTTC

j_gene: TRBJ1-3
abundance: NA
d_gene: TRBD1
len: 16
v_gene: TRBV6-6
CDR3aa: CASSYTRQGSGNTIYF
CDR3nt: TGTGCCAGCAGTTACACCCGACAGGGCTCTGGAAACACCATATATTTT